Shown below are 14 T cell receptor beta chains from a single sample sequenced in a study of blood T cell repertoires in COVID-19 (dated by TCRdb to about 2020). The library was generated by the immunoSEQ multiplex PCR assay. TCRdb limited this immuneACCESS table to in-frame rearrangements with V and J called. A share of clones is missing; checked studies link under half to unresolved V genes, and the rest is unexplained. This sample gives roughly 100,000 clones in total; roughly 81% of them show up just once. The ten largest clones take up around 9.4% of the sample. What was sequenced was peripheral blood. These receptors were obtained from a man in his forties with active or convalescent COVID-19.

The CDR3 region has the DNA TGTGCCAGCAGTTACGGACTAGTCGGCTACAATGAGCAGTTCTTC. Translating it yields CASSYGLVGYNEQFF. The rearrangement links TRBV6-2 or TRBV6-3 to TRBJ2-1; 7 bases map to TRBD2. V lost 2 bases and J lost 3; bases outside the gene matches: 4. The CDR3 covers 15 residues. Germline V gives CDR1 MNHEY, CDR2 SVGEGT.

A remark on this clone: The identical CDR3 is also encoded by other nucleotide sequences in the sample. This sequence joins TRBV5-4 and TRBJ1-3, with 7 bases matching TRBD1. Trimming took 0 bases from V and 2 from J; bases not matched to a gene: 2. The CDR3 is made up of 15 amino acids. The germline gives CDR1 SGHNT, CDR2 YYREEE (reference sequence). The CDR3 protein is CASSLGGQAGNTIYF. The CDR3 bases are TGTGCCAGCAGCTTGGGCGGACAGGCTGGAAACACCATATATTTT.

V usage is TRBV19 and J usage is TRBJ1-2, with TRBD1 identical over 9 bases. CDR1 is LNHDA and CDR2 is SQIVND in the germline V gene (reference sequence). The length of the CDR3 is 16 residues. The trim removed 3 bases at V and 1 base at J, leaving 6 bases unmatched. CDR3 nucleotide sequence: TGTGCCAGTAGTATGGGACAGGGCTCGTTTAACTATGGCTACACCTTC. Its protein is CASSMGQGSFNYGYTF.

In this sample, this clone turned up a few times. This rearrangement joins TRBV7-9 to TRBJ2-2; 7 nucleotides match TRBD2. The CDR3 loop spans 12 amino acids. Germline CDR1 is SEHNR and CDR2 is FQNEAQ (reference sequence). V trimming: 8 bases; J trimming: 4 bases; junction bases outside the gene matches: 1. The CDR3 loop is CASSSGTGELFF. In DNA form, the CDR3 reads TGTGCCAGCTCTAGCGGCACCGGGGAGCTGTTTTTT. Full variable domain (remainder filled in from reference TRBV7-9 and TRBJ2-2): DTGVSQNPRHKITKRGQNVTFRCDPISEHNRLYWYRQTLGQGPEFLTYFQNEAQLEKSRLLSDRFSAERPKGSFSTLEIQRTEQGDSAMYLCASSSGTGELFFGEGSRLTVL.

This chain links TRBV9 with TRBJ1-6; TRBD1 is a possible D gene (5 bases). V lost 3 bases and J lost 6, with 16 bases in between. This CDR3 is built from 16 residues. The germline CDR1 and CDR2 sequences are SGDLS and YYNGEE. The CDR3 nucleotides are TGTGCCAGCAGCGCCGGCAGCCCGCAGGGTAATTCACCCCTCCACTTT. Translating gives CASSAGSPQGNSPLHF.

J is TRBJ2-1 and V is TRBV18; 9 bases are shared with TRBD1. CDR1 and CDR2 from the germline V gene are KGHSH and LQKENI. This CDR3 spans 15 amino acids. With V trimmed by 3 bases and J by 2 bases, 2 bases remained unmatched. The CDR3 sequence: CASSPGTGPYNEQFF. The CDR3 bases are TGTGCCAGCTCACCGGGGACAGGGCCCTACAATGAGCAGTTCTTC. Drawing the rest from reference TRBV18 and TRBJ2-1, the complete variable domain is NAGVMQNPRHLVRRRGQEARLRCSPMKGHSHVYWYRQLPEEGLKFMVYLQKENIIDESGMPKERFSAEFPKEGPSILRIQQVVRGDSAAYFCASSPGTGPYNEQFFGPGTRLTVL.

The J gene is TRBJ1-2, the V gene TRBV5-1; D is possibly TRBD1 (6 bases). The CDR3 is 13 residues long. Germline assignment: CDR1 SGHRS and CDR2 YFSETQ. V was pared by 5 bases and J by 4 bases, with 12 bases between. The CDR3 DNA is TGCGCCAGCAGAGGACAGACCATCTATGGCTACACCTTC. This translates into CASRGQTIYGYTF. Complete variable domain (other parts from reference TRBV5-1 and TRBJ1-2): KAGVTQTPRYLIKTRGQQVTLSCSPISGHRSVSWYQQTPGQGLQFLFEYFSETQRNKGNFPGRFSGRQFSNSRSEMNVSTLELGDSALYLCASRGQTIYGYTFGSGTRLTVV.

The genes are TRBV12-5 and TRBJ1-4; D is unclear. This CDR3 is 15 amino acids long. The V and J ends lost 0 bases and 4 bases respectively, with 9 bases between them. From germline, CDR1 is LGHNT and CDR2 FRNRAP. The DNA of the CDR3 is TGTGCTAGTGGTTTGGTGGGGAGGGTTAATGAAAAACTGTTTTTT. Amino acids: CASGLVGRVNEKLFF.

This clone turned up a few times. The rearrangement uses TRBV11-2 and TRBJ2-1; D is unresolved. The CDR3 is made up of 15 amino acids. V was cut by 0 bases and J by 0 bases, with 6 bases left in between. Germline V gene sequence: CDR1 SGHAT, CDR2 FQNNGV. CDR3 loop: CASSLDSSSYNEQFF. For the CDR3, the DNA is TGTGCCAGCAGCTTAGATTCGAGCTCCTACAATGAGCAGTTCTTC.

This clone appeared a few times. The chain links TRBV29-1 to TRBJ1-5, with D perhaps matching TRBD1 (5 bases). CDR1 and CDR2 from the germline V gene are SQVTM and ANQGSEA. Trimming cost V 4 bases and J 4 bases, with 8 bases left between them. There are 12 residues in the CDR3. CDR3 sequence reads: CSVGGVNQPQHF. The CDR3 DNA reads as TGCAGCGTTGGGGGGGTTAATCAGCCCCAGCATTTT.

This chain joins TRBV29-1 and TRBJ2-7; 11 bases are shared with TRBD1. The CDR3 consists of 11 residues. Germline assignment: CDR1 SQVTM and CDR2 ANQGSEA. V shed 7 bases and J 7 bases; nucleotides not matched to a gene: 3. The chain's CDR3 is CSGGTGGEQYF. In nucleotides, the CDR3 is TGCAGCGGGGGGACAGGGGGAGAGCAGTACTTC.

The rearrangement uses TRBV10-3 and TRBJ1-2, with 9 bases that match TRBD1. Germline CDR1 and CDR2: ENHRY and SYGVKD. V lost 5 bases and J lost 1; bases outside the gene matches: 2. The CDR3 is made up of 14 amino acids. CDR3 nucleotide sequence: TGTGCCATCAGTCGGACAGGGGATAACTATGGCTACACCTTC. Translating it yields CAISRTGDNYGYTF.

This clone was recorded a few times. The rearrangement links TRBV12-3 or TRBV12-4 to TRBJ2-7; a weak D match, TRBD1 (5 bases). The CDR3 has 13 residues. V gave up 10 bases and J gave up 6 bases, with 19 bases separating them. CDR3 sequence: CATRERQSGEQYF. DNA of the CDR3: TGTGCCACCCGAGAAAGACAGTCCGGCGAGCAGTACTTC.

The chain joins TRBV9 to TRBJ1-1, with D perhaps TRBD1 (6 bases). V was cut by 2 bases and J by 2 bases, with 10 bases left in between. CDR1 SGDLS and CDR2 YYNGEE come from the germline V gene. The CDR3 consists of 14 residues. Here the CDR3 DNA reads TGTGCCAGCAGCGTTGGACAGATTAACACTGAAGCTTTCTTT. Amino acids: CASSVGQINTEAFF.